This T cell receptor beta chain emerged from a study of T cell clonotyping in hematopoietic cell transplantation. Regarding the study as a whole: Pathologically expanded recipient clonotypes increased progressively from day 30 to day 180 as diversity fell.

Using immunoSEQ multiplex PCR, the repertoire was profiled, and TCRdb retains in-frame clones only, with some absent. The table has approximately 50,000 clones, 85% to 90% seen once; the top ten hold about 6%. The time point here: recipient sample about 28 days before transplant, after cytoreduction. Comment on this clone: Its antigen is unknown.

The sequence was obtained from a man in his fifties or sixties with biphenotypic leukemia. Some clones in this sample may be carry-over from other donors' samples. The starting material was peripheral blood mononuclear cells, obtained before stem cell transplant.

This CDR3 reads CASSQSPGPNYGYTF. In DNA, the CDR3 is TGTGCCAGCAGCCAATCTCCAGGGCCGAACTATGGCTACACCTTC. The chain has TRBV4-2 and TRBJ1-2; perhaps TRBD1 as D (5 bases). The ends were cut back, 2 bases at V and 2 bases at J, with 12 bases in the middle. The CDR3 has 15 amino acids. From germline, CDR1 is LGHNA and CDR2 YNFKEQ.